A selection of T cell receptor beta chains follows, all from one sample in a study of T-cell memory formation after mild COVID-19. TCRdb re-analysed the 5' RACE reads in MiXCR, keeping a single row per CDR3 protein. The sample contains thousands of distinct CDR3 sequences, more than 15% of which appear only once. The specimen sequenced was PBMCs or a T cell subset sorted from them (not recorded which). Receptor source: an adult woman who had mild COVID-19 (a few samples of this study predate the infection). Cell type and time point are not known. Each CDR3 is given with its conserved first and last residue. Each record gives: clone size, D gene, V gene, J gene, CDR3 DNA, CDR3 protein. A D gene is named only where the DNA matches it firmly. Clone size is given for some rows only: seen once, a few or many times, or a class if the clone is expanded.

clone size: many
D gene: TRBD1
V gene: TRBV6-2/TRBV6-3
J gene: TRBJ2-7
CDR3 DNA: TGTGCCAGCGGGGCTTGGGACAGGGGGCGTGAGCAGTACTTC
CDR3 protein: CASGAWDRGREQYF

clone size: NA
D gene: NA
V gene: TRBV7-2
J gene: TRBJ1-2
CDR3 DNA: TGTGCCAGCAGCTCCGGGTACAGGGAGCATGGCTACACCTTC
CDR3 protein: CASSSGYREHGYTF

clone size: many
D gene: TRBD2
V gene: TRBV15
J gene: TRBJ2-3
CDR3 DNA: TGTGCCACCAGCAGAGTTAGCGGGGGGGCCGTGGGGAGCACAGATACGCAGTATTTT
CDR3 protein: CATSRVSGGAVGSTDTQYF

clone size: many
D gene: NA
V gene: TRBV6-1
J gene: TRBJ2-7
CDR3 DNA: TGTGCCAGCAGTGTAGGCGGGCCCGAGCAGTACTTC
CDR3 protein: CASSVGGPEQYF

clone size: many
D gene: TRBD1
V gene: TRBV27
J gene: TRBJ2-5
CDR3 DNA: TGTGCCAGCAGCCATAACAGGGGTCAGTTCGGAGAGACCCAGTACTTC
CDR3 protein: CASSHNRGQFGETQYF

clone size: many
D gene: TRBD1
V gene: TRBV7-2
J gene: TRBJ1-1
CDR3 DNA: TGTGCCAGCAGCTTAGGGTCAGGGGGCACTGAAGCTTTCTTT
CDR3 protein: CASSLGSGGTEAFF

clone size: many
D gene: NA
V gene: TRBV29-1
J gene: TRBJ2-1
CDR3 DNA: TGCAGCGTCCGACAGGGAGGGAGGAATGAGCAGTTCTTC
CDR3 protein: CSVRQGGRNEQFF

clone size: NA
D gene: TRBD2
V gene: TRBV10-3
J gene: TRBJ2-1
CDR3 DNA: TGTGCCATCAGTGGGGGACTAGCGGAGTACAATGAGCAGTTCTTC
CDR3 protein: CAISGGLAEYNEQFF

clone size: many
D gene: NA
V gene: TRBV3-1
J gene: TRBJ2-3
CDR3 DNA: TGTGCCAGCAGCCAGCTCCGGATTCATACGCAGTATTTT
CDR3 protein: CASSQLRIHTQYF

clone size: many
D gene: TRBD2
V gene: TRBV25-1
J gene: TRBJ2-7
CDR3 DNA: TGTGCCAGCAGTGAATCGGGAGGGGTGATCTACGAGCAGTACTTC
CDR3 protein: CASSESGGVIYEQYF

clone size: many
D gene: NA
V gene: TRBV5-4
J gene: TRBJ1-1
CDR3 DNA: TGTGCCAGCACCCTGGATGCGGATAACACTGAAGCTTTCTTT
CDR3 protein: CASTLDADNTEAFF

clone size: medium-sized
D gene: NA
V gene: TRBV5-1
J gene: TRBJ2-1
CDR3 DNA: TGCGCCAGCAGCTTGGAGGGGGGCTTCAATGAGCAGTTCTTC
CDR3 protein: CASSLEGGFNEQFF

clone size: many
D gene: TRBD1
V gene: TRBV27
J gene: TRBJ1-1
CDR3 DNA: TGTGCCAGCAGTGTAGACAGGGTAAACGCTGAAGCTTTCTTT
CDR3 protein: CASSVDRVNAEAFF

clone size: medium-sized
D gene: NA
V gene: TRBV7-9
J gene: TRBJ2-4
CDR3 DNA: TGTGCCAGCAGCTTATCGGGGTTGAAGGCCAAAAACATTCAGTACTTC
CDR3 protein: CASSLSGLKAKNIQYF

clone size: many
D gene: TRBD1
V gene: TRBV29-1
J gene: TRBJ2-3
CDR3 DNA: TGCAGCGTTGGGACAGGGTTCACAGATACGCAGTATTTT
CDR3 protein: CSVGTGFTDTQYF

clone size: many
D gene: NA
V gene: TRBV6-5
J gene: TRBJ1-1
CDR3 DNA: TGTGCCAGCAGTTACATTGGGGTGGGGAACACTGAAGCTTTCTTT
CDR3 protein: CASSYIGVGNTEAFF

clone size: many
D gene: TRBD2
V gene: TRBV12-3/TRBV12-4
J gene: TRBJ2-4
CDR3 DNA: TGTGCCAGCAGTTTCGGGAGGGGAAACAAAAACATTCAGTACTTC
CDR3 protein: CASSFGRGNKNIQYF

clone size: medium-sized
D gene: NA
V gene: TRBV6-2/TRBV6-3
J gene: TRBJ2-3
CDR3 DNA: TGTGCCAGCAGTTACTCCCTACTAGCAGATACGCAGTATTTT
CDR3 protein: CASSYSLLADTQYF

clone size: many
D gene: NA
V gene: TRBV7-9
J gene: TRBJ1-1
CDR3 DNA: TGTGCCAGCAGCTCAGCGACCGCCTATAAAGCTTTCTTT
CDR3 protein: CASSSATAYKAFF

clone size: many
D gene: TRBD1
V gene: TRBV29-1
J gene: TRBJ1-5
CDR3 DNA: TGCAGCGTTGTGCTCCGGACAGGGGGATCCTATAGCAATCAGCCCCAGCATTTT
CDR3 protein: CSVVLRTGGSYSNQPQHF

clone size: many
D gene: NA
V gene: TRBV23-1
J gene: TRBJ1-1
CDR3 DNA: TGCGCCAGCAGTCAATCGGCGGGAAACCAGGGTTGCACTGAAGCTTTCTTT
CDR3 protein: CASSQSAGNQGCTEAFF

clone size: medium-sized
D gene: NA
V gene: TRBV6-5
J gene: TRBJ2-5
CDR3 DNA: TGTGCCAGCAGCTGGACAGTCCAAGAGACCCAGTACTTC
CDR3 protein: CASSWTVQETQYF

clone size: many
D gene: TRBD2
V gene: TRBV20-1
J gene: TRBJ2-1
CDR3 DNA: TGCAGTGCTAGGGAGGGACTAGTCAGTTACAATGAGCAGTTCTTC
CDR3 protein: CSAREGLVSYNEQFF

clone size: NA
D gene: NA
V gene: TRBV7-2
J gene: TRBJ2-7
CDR3 DNA: TGTGCCAGCAGCTTAGGAGCCCCTAGGGGACGGGGTTACGAGCAGTACTTC
CDR3 protein: CASSLGAPRGRGYEQYF

clone size: many
D gene: TRBD1
V gene: TRBV6-5
J gene: TRBJ1-2
CDR3 DNA: TGTGCCAGCAGTTACGGTACGCAGACAGGGGGTAACGGCTACACCTTC
CDR3 protein: CASSYGTQTGGNGYTF

clone size: many
D gene: NA
V gene: TRBV4-1
J gene: TRBJ1-2
CDR3 DNA: TGCGCCAGCAGCCAAGCCGGCTCGCTAAACTATGGCTACACCTTC
CDR3 protein: CASSQAGSLNYGYTF

clone size: many
D gene: TRBD2
V gene: TRBV9
J gene: TRBJ2-1
CDR3 DNA: TGTGCCAGCAGCGTCAGTGGTACTAGCGGAAGCTCCTACAATGAGCAGTTCTTC
CDR3 protein: CASSVSGTSGSSYNEQFF

clone size: NA
D gene: NA
V gene: TRBV5-1
J gene: TRBJ2-3
CDR3 DNA: TGCGCCAGCAGCTTTGGGGCGGGTCCACTCACAGATACGCAGTATTTT
CDR3 protein: CASSFGAGPLTDTQYF

clone size: many
D gene: NA
V gene: TRBV3-1
J gene: TRBJ1-1
CDR3 DNA: TGTGCCAGCACCGAACAGCTGAACACTGAAGCTTTCTTT
CDR3 protein: CASTEQLNTEAFF

clone size: NA
D gene: TRBD1
V gene: TRBV7-7
J gene: TRBJ2-1
CDR3 DNA: TGTGCTAGCAGCATAGACAGGGGGGCCTACAATGAGCAGTTCTTC
CDR3 protein: CASSIDRGAYNEQFF

clone size: many
D gene: TRBD2
V gene: TRBV6-5
J gene: TRBJ2-1
CDR3 DNA: TGTGCCAGCAGTTACAGCGGGGGGCCCAATGAGCAGTTCTTC
CDR3 protein: CASSYSGGPNEQFF

clone size: many
D gene: TRBD2
V gene: TRBV7-2
J gene: TRBJ2-1
CDR3 DNA: TGTGCCAGCAGGCCGGGACTAGCTTTTCCCAATATTTACAATGAGCAGTTCTTC
CDR3 protein: CASRPGLAFPNIYNEQFF

clone size: medium-sized
D gene: TRBD1
V gene: TRBV10-3
J gene: TRBJ1-2
CDR3 DNA: TGTGCCATCAGCACGACAGGGATTGGCTACACCTTC
CDR3 protein: CAISTTGIGYTF

clone size: many
D gene: NA
V gene: TRBV27
J gene: TRBJ1-6
CDR3 DNA: TGTGCCAGCATGGGACTCCCGGGCTCCTATAATTCACCCCTCCACTTT
CDR3 protein: CASMGLPGSYNSPLHF

clone size: many
D gene: TRBD1
V gene: TRBV6-4
J gene: TRBJ1-2
CDR3 DNA: TGTGCCAGCAGTGAGGGACAGGGGTACGGCTACACCTTC
CDR3 protein: CASSEGQGYGYTF

clone size: many
D gene: TRBD2
V gene: TRBV7-6
J gene: TRBJ2-7
CDR3 DNA: TGTGCCAGCAGTCCGACCCTAGCGGGTCCCCACGAGCAGTACTTC
CDR3 protein: CASSPTLAGPHEQYF

clone size: NA
D gene: NA
V gene: TRBV4-1
J gene: TRBJ2-3
CDR3 DNA: TGCGCCAGCAGCCAAGAACACACGGACGGAGATACGCAGTATTTT
CDR3 protein: CASSQEHTDGDTQYF

clone size: NA
D gene: NA
V gene: TRBV20-1
J gene: TRBJ2-3
CDR3 DNA: TGCAGTTACCCGGACAGTTCCACAGATACGCAGTATTTT
CDR3 protein: CSYPDSSTDTQYF

clone size: NA
D gene: TRBD2
V gene: TRBV7-9
J gene: TRBJ2-1
CDR3 DNA: TGTGCCAGCGGGCGGGAGGAGCGGAATGAGCAGTTCTTC
CDR3 protein: CASGREERNEQFF

clone size: many
D gene: NA
V gene: TRBV5-8
J gene: TRBJ2-3
CDR3 DNA: TGTGCCAGCAGCTTGTTTGTCAGGGCTACAGATACGCAGTATTTT
CDR3 protein: CASSLFVRATDTQYF